A selection of T cell receptor beta chains follows, all from one sample in a study of blood T cell repertoires in COVID-19. This table comes from immunoSEQ multiplex PCR, and its TCRdb copy is limited to in-frame clones, with some not included. The sample lists 490,000 or so clones; roughly 90% were seen once. Specimen: PBMCs or T cells enriched from blood (not recorded which). These receptors were collected from a woman aged 40 to 49 who had recovered from COVID-19. Each CDR3 is given with its conserved first and last residue. The D gene is left open where the match is weak. A clone size is listed for some rows: how often the clone was seen (once, few, many), or a class if it is expanded.

d_call,cdr3_length,v_call,clone_size,j_call,cdr3_nt,cdr3_aa
-,14,TRBV19,-,TRBJ1-2,TGTGCCAGTAGTATGGGAGAGGACGCCTATGGCTACACCTTC,CASSMGEDAYGYTF
-,16,TRBV6-2/TRBV6-3,-,TRBJ1-1,TGTGCCAGCAGCCCTCCACTGGGACAAACGAACACTGAAGCTTTCTTT,CASSPPLGQTNTEAFF
TRBD2,17,TRBV19,-,TRBJ2-2,TGTGCCAGTAGCCGCAGACTAGCGGGAGGGGTGTCAGGGGAGCTGTTTTTT,CASSRRLAGGVSGELFF
TRBD1,14,TRBV19,once,TRBJ1-1,TGTGCCAGTAGTCAGGACAGGGGGACCACTGAAGCTTTCTTT,CASSQDRGTTEAFF
-,12,TRBV12-3/TRBV12-4,-,TRBJ1-1,TGTGCCAGCAGTCGCGGACAGTTTGAAGCTTTCTTT,CASSRGQFEAFF
-,16,TRBV5-1,once,TRBJ1-3,TGCGCCAGCAGCTTGTCGTCAAGGGGCGGTGGAAACACCATATATTTT,CASSLSSRGGGNTIYF
TRBD1,15,TRBV9,-,TRBJ1-3,TGTGCCAGCAGCGTCACCTCGGACAGGGTAGACACCATATATTTT,CASSVTSDRVDTIYF
-,16,TRBV27,once,TRBJ2-3,TGTGCCAGCAGTCCCCCCCGTGAGCGGGTCACAGATACGCAGTATTTT,CASSPPRERVTDTQYF
-,15,TRBV6-5,-,TRBJ1-1,TGTGCCAGCAGTCCTCGGACAGCGGTGAACACTGAAGCTTTCTTT,CASSPRTAVNTEAFF
-,14,TRBV7-8,-,TRBJ2-1,TGTGCCAGCAGCTTAGTTTTTAGCTCGGGTGAGCAGTTCTTC,CASSLVFSSGEQFF
-,13,TRBV19,-,TRBJ1-1,TGTGCCAGTAGTTCAGGGAAGCGTACTGAAGCTTTCTTT,CASSSGKRTEAFF
TRBD2,15,TRBV19,-,TRBJ2-1,TGTGCCAGTAGTATAGTTGGACTAGCGCTCGATGAGCAGTTCTTC,CASSIVGLALDEQFF
TRBD1,16,TRBV7-2,-,TRBJ1-6,TGTGCCAGCAGCTTAAGGGGGACAGGGGGCGGTTCACCCCTCCACTTT,CASSLRGTGGGSPLHF
-,13,TRBV7-9,-,TRBJ1-6,TGTGCCAGCAGCATAACAGGGAATTCACCCCTCCACTTT,CASSITGNSPLHF
-,14,TRBV25-1,-,TRBJ2-1,TGTGCCAGCAGGGACATTAGCTCCTACAATGAGCAGTTCTTC,CASRDISSYNEQFF
TRBD1,13,TRBV12-3/TRBV12-4,-,TRBJ1-5,TGTGCCAGCAGTCGACAGGGAGATCAGCCCCAGCATTTT,CASSRQGDQPQHF
-,16,TRBV19,once,TRBJ1-5,TGTGCCAGTAGTATAGTCGGCAGTCGGGGGAATCAGCCCCAGCATTTT,CASSIVGSRGNQPQHF
TRBD2,15,TRBV6-5,-,TRBJ2-1,TGTGCCAGCAGGGACGGGACTATACCAGGCAATGAGCAGTTCTTC,CASRDGTIPGNEQFF
-,14,TRBV15,-,TRBJ2-7,TGTGCCACCAGCAGAGAGAGAATTGCCTACGAGCAGTACTTC,CATSRERIAYEQYF
TRBD2,20,TRBV10-3,-,TRBJ2-1,TGTGCCATCAGTGAGTCGTCAGGGTCCTGGAGCGGGAGGTCCTACAATGAGCAGTTCTTC,CAISESSGSWSGRSYNEQFF
-,12,TRBV27,-,TRBJ1-2,TGTGCCAGCAGTCCGGTCAGGGGTGGCTACACCTTC,CASSPVRGGYTF
TRBD1,16,TRBV19,once,TRBJ2-1,TGTGCCAGTAGTCTCTCAGACAGGGGGGCCCACAATGAGCAGTTCTTC,CASSLSDRGAHNEQFF
TRBD2,21,TRBV7-8,-,TRBJ2-3,TGTGCCAGCAGCTTTGCTCCGGGACTAGCGGGAGTGGGGGTTAGCACAGATACGCAGTATTTT,CASSFAPGLAGVGVSTDTQYF